The subject of this entry is one TCR beta chain. No antigen is known for it. The data are from a study of a mutant IDH1 vaccine in newly diagnosed glioma. The method was immunoSEQ multiplex PCR; TCRdb's version includes in-frame clones alone and lacks a portion of them. The sample records roughly 130,000 clones, about four fifths being singletons. Time point meaning: week 11, during vaccination. The investigators gave 300 ug of mutant IDH1 20-mer peptide in each vaccine dose, together with topical imiquimod. Diagnosis in the donors showed new WHO grade 3 or 4 astrocytomas that were IDH1-mutant and ATRX-lost. Study outcomes and limitations: Of all patients, around 94% showed vaccine-induced immune responses. Apparently, pseudoprogression bore no relation to changes among the top peripheral T cell clonotypes.

Trimming cost V 3 bases and J 7 bases; bases outside gene matches: 4. Germline CDR1 reads SEHNR; CDR2 reads FQNEAQ (reference sequence). This CDR3 is built from 14 residues. This chain connects TRBV7-9 to TRBJ2-1, with TRBD1 matching 9 bases. The material sequenced was PBMCs, taken from a glioma patient whose treatment included an IDH1 peptide vaccine. This clonotype was obtained from a man aged 35-49 years with glioma. CDR3 sequence: CASSFGQGWNEQFF. The CDR3 region has the DNA TGTGCCAGCAGCTTCGGACAGGGGTGGAATGAGCAGTTCTTC.